The 20 T cell receptor beta chains presented below share a single source sample, sequenced in a study of human T cells and chemical hapten exposure. MiXCR, run by TCRdb on the RACE reads, gives a single entry per CDR3 protein. Of 60,000 to 70,000 distinct CDR3 sequences listed, 9.5% to 12% were seen once; the top ten hold approximately 5.5%. Time point given: pre-sensitization, week 0. Treatment defined: therapeutic diphenylcyclopropenone sensitization with weekly scalp DPC. The sequencing used whole blood, collected in connection with sensitization to the hapten diphenylcyclopropenone (DPC). The receptors were sampled from a woman between 50 and 59 years old with alopecia areata. Some clones in this sample may be carry-over from other donors' samples.

This clonotype has at least ten counts. This chain's CDR3 is CASSQGQLLNTEAFF. As DNA, the CDR3 is TGTGCCAGCAGCCAAGGACAGTTATTGAACACTGAAGCTTTCTTT. The chain couples TRBV3-1 to TRBJ1-1; TRBD1 might be the D (5 bases). Trimming stripped 1 base from V and 0 bases from J, with 9 bases between. The CDR3 totals 15 residues. Germline assignment: CDR1 LGHDT and CDR2 YNNKEL (reference sequence).

This clonotype was seen a few times. The chain carries TRBV15 and TRBJ2-3; D is possibly TRBD1 or TRBD2 (6 bases each). The germline V gene encodes CDR1 LNHNV and CDR2 YYDKDF (reference sequence). This CDR3 is built from 16 residues. V shed 0 bases and J shed 4 bases, with 14 bases lying between them. The CDR3 nucleotides read TGTGCCACCAGCAGAGATTCGGAAAGGGGGGCAGATACGCAGTATTTT. Translation: CATSRDSERGADTQYF.

In its sample, this clonotype was seen many times. V gene TRBV12-3 or TRBV12-4 combines with J gene TRBJ1-1; D is unresolved. With 9 bases removed from V and 6 bases from J, the gap between germline ends came to 17 bases. The length of the CDR3 is 13 residues. The DNA for the CDR3 is TGTGCCAGTGGTTCGAGGGTTTTAGCTGAAGCTTTCTTT. Protein: CASGSRVLAEAFF.

This clonotype was recorded many times. The DNA for the CDR3 is TGCAGCTCGAGGACAGGGAACACCGGGGAGCTGTTTTTT. Translating gives CSSRTGNTGELFF. This sequence joins TRBV29-1 and TRBJ2-2; 7 bases align to TRBD1. The CDR3 consists of 13 residues. J lost 1 base, V lost 8 bases, and 4 bases had no gene match. Germline values: CDR1 SQVTM, CDR2 ANQGSEA.

Here the CDR3 reads CSARSGGASYEQYF. CDR3 DNA: TGCAGTGCTAGATCAGGGGGAGCATCCTACGAGCAGTACTTC. The V gene is TRBV20-1, the J gene TRBJ2-7, with 7 positions matching TRBD1. The CDR3 is 14 amino acids. CDR1 and CDR2 (germline): DFQATT, SNEGSKA (reference sequence). Germline trimming cut 2 bases from V and 1 base from J; bases unmatched to any gene: 5.

V is TRBV6-1 and J is TRBJ2-2, with TRBD2 identical over 9 bases. Germline V lookup: CDR1 MNHNS, CDR2 SASEGT. The CDR3 is made up of 15 amino acids. After removal of 4 bases from V and 2 bases from J, the junction contained 2 bases not matched to a gene. CDR3 coding DNA: TGTGCCAGCAGTGGGGGACTAGCCAACACCGGGGAGCTGTTTTTT. It translates to CASSGGLANTGELFF.

This clonotype was recorded a few times. The chain combines TRBV29-1 with TRBJ2-3, with D maybe TRBD2 (5 bases). CDR3 length: 12 amino acids. Germline lookup yields CDR1 SQVTM and CDR2 ANQGSEA. Trimming took 7 bases from V and 3 from J, leaving 11 bases between them. The CDR3 reads CSAGRRTDTQYF. Written as DNA, the CDR3 is TGCAGCGCCGGCCGGAGGACAGATACGCAGTATTTT.

This clonotype occurred many times. V is TRBV20-1 and J is TRBJ2-1; TRBD2 agrees at 9 bases. With V trimmed by 1 base and J by 11 bases, 9 bases remained unmatched. The length of the CDR3 is 14 residues. CDR1 and CDR2 (germline): DFQATT, SNEGSKA (reference sequence). CDR3 sequence reads: CSARGVAGASKQFF. CDR3 sequence (DNA): TGCAGTGCTAGAGGAGTAGCGGGAGCAAGCAAGCAGTTCTTC.

This clonotype has a count of ten or more. V gene TRBV5-1 combines with J gene TRBJ1-1; TRBD1 is a possible D gene (6 bases). V was shortened by 3 bases and J by 1 base, with 10 bases between the two germline ends. Germline-derived CDR1 and CDR2 are SGHRS and YFSETQ. The CDR3 extends over 14 amino acids. DNA of the CDR3: TGCGCCAGCAGCTCCTGGACAGCGAACACTGAAGCTTTCTTT. Translated: CASSSWTANTEAFF. The entire variable domain, with the rest obtained from reference TRBV5-1 and TRBJ1-1, is as follows: KAGVTQTPRYLIKTRGQQVTLSCSPISGHRSVSWYQQTPGQGLQFLFEYFSETQRNKGNFPGRFSGRQFSNSRSEMNVSTLELGDSALYLCASSSWTANTEAFFGQGTRLTVV.

This clonotype was observed a handful of times. The chain has TRBV24-1 and TRBJ2-3; D gene uncertain. Trimming shortened V by 3 bases and J by 0 bases, and 3 bases separated the two germline ends. CDR3 length equals 13 residues. Per the germline V gene, CDR1 is KGHDR and CDR2 is SFDVKD. The CDR3 region has the DNA TGTGCCACCAGTGATCCCAGCACAGATACGCAGTATTTT. This gives the protein CATSDPSTDTQYF.

This clonotype was detected ten times or more. The rearrangement joins TRBV7-9 to TRBJ2-1; TRBD1 matches 7 bases. V was pared by 0 bases and J by 0 bases, with 8 bases of the junction left unmatched. Germline V CDR1 and CDR2: SEHNR, FQNEAQ (reference sequence). The CDR3 runs 18 residues. DNA of the CDR3: TGTGCCAGCAGCTTAGCGCTGGGGACAGCGAGCTCCTACAATGAGCAGTTCTTC. It is translated as CASSLALGTASSYNEQFF.

This clonotype was seen ten or more times. The chain couples TRBV20-1 to TRBJ2-5; 7 bases align to TRBD1. The trim removed 3 bases at V and 2 bases at J, leaving 6 bases unmatched. This CDR3 has 14 amino acids. Looked up from germline, CDR1 is DFQATT and CDR2 is SNEGSKA (reference sequence). The CDR3 DNA sequence: TGCAGTGCTAGTCCAGGGGGTCTGCAAGAGACCCAGTACTTC. This encodes CSASPGGLQETQYF.

The V gene is TRBV25-1, the J gene TRBJ1-6; D uncertain. This CDR3 is built from 14 residues. The V gene lost 1 base and the J gene lost 8 bases, with 9 bases spanning the gap. Per germline, CDR1 MGHDK and CDR2 SYGVNS. CDR3 bases: TGTGCCAGCAGTGAATGGGCGGTTTATTCACCCCTCCACTTT. Amino acids: CASSEWAVYSPLHF. The complete variable domain, with remaining parts taken from reference TRBV25-1 and TRBJ1-6, reads EADIYQTPRYLVIGTGKKITLECSQTMGHDKMYWYQQDPGMELHLIHYSYGVNSTEKGDLSSESTVSRIRTEHFPLTLESARPSHTSQYLCASSEWAVYSPLHFGNGTRLTVT.

At least ten counts were recorded for this clonotype. The DNA of the CDR3 is TGCGCCAGCAGCACCGGGGGTCCGAACACTGAAGCTTTCTTT. It encodes CASSTGGPNTEAFF. The chain employs TRBV5-1 and TRBJ1-1; TRBD1 might be the D (5 bases). This CDR3 has 14 amino acids. CDR1 is SGHRS, CDR2 YFSETQ, per germline. V dropped 4 bases and J dropped 1 base, with 11 bases sitting between them.

The V and J genes are TRBV4-2 and TRBJ2-3, with 10 bases that match TRBD2. Germline lookup yields CDR1 LGHNA and CDR2 YNFKEQ. There are 18 residues in the CDR3. The junction had 12 bases not matched to a gene; V was cut back by 0 bases and J by 6 bases. CDR3 sequence reads: CASSQEFPSGGAWDTQYF. The CDR3 DNA reads TGTGCCAGCAGCCAAGAATTCCCTAGCGGGGGCGCGTGGGATACGCAGTATTTT.

This clonotype was counted ten times or more. This chain uses TRBV7-9 with TRBJ2-5; D not certain. The CDR3 consists of 11 residues. V was shortened by 1 base and J by 9 bases, with 6 bases between the two germline ends. The germline V gene encodes CDR1 SEHNR and CDR2 FQNEAQ (reference sequence). The CDR3 protein is CASSLGSAQYF. DNA of the CDR3: TGTGCCAGCAGCTTAGGGTCCGCCCAGTACTTC.

Ten or more counts support this clonotype. The chain couples TRBV27 to TRBJ2-1; 7 nucleotides line up with TRBD1. The CDR3 consists of 14 residues. Germline CDR1 reads MNHEY; CDR2 reads SMNVEV (reference sequence). The trim removed 4 bases at V and 3 bases at J, leaving 3 bases unmatched. CDR3 DNA sequence: TGTGCCAGCAGTTGGGACAGCCTCTACAATGAGCAGTTCTTC. Translated: CASSWDSLYNEQFF.

There are a few counts of this clonotype. The chain couples TRBV5-1 to TRBJ2-7; TRBD2 might be the D (6 bases). The CDR3 covers 16 residues. Trimming removed 1 base from V and 2 bases from J, with 16 bases in between. Germline-derived CDR1 and CDR2 are SGHRS and YFSETQ. The CDR3 is CASSLIPSGPTYEQYF. For the CDR3, the DNA is TGCGCCAGCAGCTTGATACCAAGCGGGCCCACCTACGAGCAGTACTTC.

This clonotype was seen more than once but under ten times. The V gene is TRBV12-2, the J gene TRBJ1-5; the table's TRBD1 call for D was not verified on the DNA. TRBV12-2 is assigned pseudogene status. This CDR3 has 18 residues. The CDR3 DNA sequence: TGTGCAAGTCGCCCCCGTGCGAGGACAGGGGGCCTGCTGACGCCCCAGCATTTT. Its translation: CASRPRARTGGLLTPQHF.

In its sample, this clonotype was seen many times. The chain couples TRBV7-3 to TRBJ2-5; unclear D gene. There are 15 residues in the CDR3. Trimming shortened V by 4 bases and J by 1 base, and 13 bases separated the two germline ends. Germline V gene lookup returns CDR1 SGHTA and CDR2 FQGTGA. CDR3 nucleotide sequence: TGTGCCAGCAGCTCGCAAGGACGCGTCCAAGAGACCCAGTACTTC. It specifies CASSSQGRVQETQYF.